The TCR beta chain under discussion was sequenced for a study of shared clonotypes between healthy human individuals. CD45RO-negative CD8 cells positively selected for CCR7 made up the naive population, which excluded terminally differentiated effector memory CD45RA+ cells. The method was immunoSEQ multiplex PCR; TCRdb's version includes in-frame clones alone and lacks a portion of them. In the table there are about 820,000 clones, roughly 92% of which are singletons. From germline, CDR1 is SGHNT and CDR2 YYREEE (reference sequence). Deletions cut 4 bases from V and 1 base from J, with 11 bases between. The CDR3 is made up of 14 amino acids.

The chain employs TRBV5-4 and TRBJ1-2; D perhaps matches TRBD1 (5 bases). Sequences were obtained from naive CD8+ T cells sorted from blood. The receptor was isolated from a man younger than 40 in good health. The DNA for the CDR3 is TGTGCCAGCAGCCCGGGACCGTATAACTATGGCTACACCTTC. It is translated as CASSPGPYNYGYTF.